The present TCR beta chain was sequenced within a study of cytomegalovirus exposure and HLA in healthy donors. Germline V CDR1 and CDR2: MNHEY, SVGAGI. This CDR3 has 14 residues. The trim removed 8 bases at V and 5 bases at J, leaving 9 bases unmatched. The PCR made use of 60 Vbeta and 13 Jbeta primers. Clones were sequenced by immunoSEQ multiplex PCR, and TCRdb holds only the in-frame ones, with some missing. Of 140,000 or so clones listed, 75% to 85% are singletons. Sequencing was performed on PBMCs. The receptor comes from a man aged 40-50 years in good health and CMV-seronegative. The genes are TRBV6-5 and TRBJ2-3; 8 bases map to TRBD2. CDR3 coding DNA: TGTGCCAGCGCGTTGCGGGGGGAGGTAGATACGCAGTATTTT. Translating gives CASALRGEVDTQYF.